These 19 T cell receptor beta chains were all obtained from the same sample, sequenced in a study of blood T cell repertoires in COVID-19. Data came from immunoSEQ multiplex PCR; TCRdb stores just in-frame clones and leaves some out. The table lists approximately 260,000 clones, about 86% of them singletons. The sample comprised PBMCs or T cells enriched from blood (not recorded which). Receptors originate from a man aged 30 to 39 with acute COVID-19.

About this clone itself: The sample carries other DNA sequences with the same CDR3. The chain's CDR3 is CASSTTGGAAFF. CDR3 sequence (DNA): TGTGCCAGTAGTACGACAGGGGGCGCGGCTTTCTTT. The chain recombines TRBV19 with TRBJ1-1; 10 bases agree with TRBD1. V lost 4 bases, J lost 11 bases, and 4 bases stayed unmatched. The length of the CDR3 is 12 residues. Germline CDR1 and CDR2: LNHDA and SQIVND (reference sequence).

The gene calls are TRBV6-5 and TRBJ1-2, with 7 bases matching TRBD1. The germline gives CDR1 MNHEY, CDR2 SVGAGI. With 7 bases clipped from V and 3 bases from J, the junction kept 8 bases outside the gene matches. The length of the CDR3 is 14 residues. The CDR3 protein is CASTNPGQHYGYTF. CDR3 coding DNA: TGTGCCAGCACTAATCCGGGACAGCACTATGGCTACACCTTC.

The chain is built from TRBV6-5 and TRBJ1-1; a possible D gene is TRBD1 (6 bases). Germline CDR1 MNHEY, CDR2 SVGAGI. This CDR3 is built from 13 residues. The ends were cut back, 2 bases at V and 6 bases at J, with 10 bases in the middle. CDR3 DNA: TGTGCCAGCAGTTACGTACAGGGCCCTGAAGCTTTCTTT. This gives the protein CASSYVQGPEAFF.

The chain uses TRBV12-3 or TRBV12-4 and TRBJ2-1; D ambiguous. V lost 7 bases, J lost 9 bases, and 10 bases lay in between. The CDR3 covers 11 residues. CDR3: CASNPGGEQFF. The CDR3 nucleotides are TGTGCCAGCAACCCCGGCGGTGAGCAGTTCTTC.

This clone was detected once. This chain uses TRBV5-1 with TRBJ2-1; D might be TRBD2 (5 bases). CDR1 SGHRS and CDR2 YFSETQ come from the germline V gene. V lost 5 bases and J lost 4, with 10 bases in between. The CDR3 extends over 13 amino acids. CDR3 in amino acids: CASRAAEYNEQFF. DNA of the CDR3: TGCGCCAGCAGGGCAGCGGAGTACAATGAGCAGTTCTTC.

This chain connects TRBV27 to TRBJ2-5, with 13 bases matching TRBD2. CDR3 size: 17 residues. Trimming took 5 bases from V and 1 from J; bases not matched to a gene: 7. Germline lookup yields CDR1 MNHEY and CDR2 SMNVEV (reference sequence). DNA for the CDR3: TGTGCCAGCAGTCATGGACTAGCGGGGGACCTCCAAGAGACCCAGTACTTC. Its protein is CASSHGLAGDLQETQYF.

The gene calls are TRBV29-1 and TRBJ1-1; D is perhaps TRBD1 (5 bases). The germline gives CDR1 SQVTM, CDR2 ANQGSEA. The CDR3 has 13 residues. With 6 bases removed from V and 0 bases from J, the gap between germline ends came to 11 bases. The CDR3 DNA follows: TGCAGCGTAGATGACAGAATGAACACTGAAGCTTTCTTT. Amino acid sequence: CSVDDRMNTEAFF.

The CDR3 loop reads CASGKDRVETQYF. CDR3 DNA: TGTGCCAGCGGGAAGGACAGGGTCGAGACCCAGTACTTC. The V and J genes are TRBV6-5 and TRBJ2-5, with 8 bases aligning to TRBD1. Germline V gene data show CDR1 as MNHEY and CDR2 as SVGAGI. With 8 bases clipped from V and 5 bases from J, the junction kept 7 bases outside the gene matches. This CDR3 contains 13 residues.

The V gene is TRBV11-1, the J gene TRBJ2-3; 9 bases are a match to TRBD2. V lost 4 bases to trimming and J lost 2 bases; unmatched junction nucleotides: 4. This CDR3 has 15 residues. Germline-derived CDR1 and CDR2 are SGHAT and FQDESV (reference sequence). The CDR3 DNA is TGTGCCAGCAGCTCTAGACTAGCGGTCACAGATACGCAGTATTTT. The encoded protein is CASSSRLAVTDTQYF.

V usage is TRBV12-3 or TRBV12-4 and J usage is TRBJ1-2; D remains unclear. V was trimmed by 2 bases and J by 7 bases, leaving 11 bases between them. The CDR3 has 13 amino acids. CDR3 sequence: CASSLWRQSGYTF. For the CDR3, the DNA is TGTGCCAGCAGTTTATGGAGGCAAAGTGGCTACACCTTC.

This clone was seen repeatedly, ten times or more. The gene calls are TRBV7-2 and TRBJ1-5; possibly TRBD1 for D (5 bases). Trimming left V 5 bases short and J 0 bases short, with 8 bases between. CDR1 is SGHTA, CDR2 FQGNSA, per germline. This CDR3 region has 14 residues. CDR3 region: CASSQTDSNQPQHF. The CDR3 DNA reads TGTGCCAGCAGCCAGACAGATAGCAATCAGCCCCAGCATTTT. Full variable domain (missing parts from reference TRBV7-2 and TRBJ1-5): GAGVSQSPSNKVTEKGKDVELRCDPISGHTALYWYRQSLGQGLEFLIYFQGNSAPDKSGLPSDRFSAERTGGSVSTLTIQRTQQEDSAVYLCASSQTDSNQPQHFGDGTRLSIL.

CDR3 residues: CASTAFGRYSNQPQHF. The CDR3, as DNA: TGTGCCAGTACGGCCTTTGGCAGGTATAGCAATCAGCCCCAGCATTTT. V and J are TRBV19 and TRBJ1-5; D is unclear. This CDR3 contains 16 residues. V dropped 7 bases and J dropped 0 bases, with 16 bases sitting between them. Per germline, CDR1 LNHDA and CDR2 SQIVND (reference sequence). The whole variable domain, remainder taken from reference TRBV19 and TRBJ1-5, is DGGITQSPKYLFRKEGQNVTLSCEQNLNHDAMYWYRQDPGQGLRLIYYSQIVNDFQKGDIAEGYSVSREKKESFPLTVTSAQKNPTAFYLCASTAFGRYSNQPQHFGDGTRLSIL.

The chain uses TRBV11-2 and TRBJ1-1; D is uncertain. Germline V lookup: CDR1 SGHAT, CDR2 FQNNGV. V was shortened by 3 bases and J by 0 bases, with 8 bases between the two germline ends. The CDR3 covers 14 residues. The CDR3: CASSFWSMNTEAFF. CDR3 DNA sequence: TGTGCCAGCAGCTTTTGGAGTATGAACACTGAAGCTTTCTTT.

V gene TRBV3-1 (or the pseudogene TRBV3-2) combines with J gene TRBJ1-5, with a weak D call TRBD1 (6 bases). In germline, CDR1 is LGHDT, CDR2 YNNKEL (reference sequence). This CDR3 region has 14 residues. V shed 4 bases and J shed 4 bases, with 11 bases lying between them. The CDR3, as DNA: TGTGCCAGCAGCCCCCAGGACAGAAATCAGCCCCAGCATTTT. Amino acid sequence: CASSPQDRNQPQHF.

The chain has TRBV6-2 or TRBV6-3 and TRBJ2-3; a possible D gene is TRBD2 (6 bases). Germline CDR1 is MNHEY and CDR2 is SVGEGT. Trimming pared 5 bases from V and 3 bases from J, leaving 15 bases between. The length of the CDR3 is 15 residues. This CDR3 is CASSPLTRRTDTQYF. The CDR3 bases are TGTGCCAGCAGTCCGTTGACTAGGAGGACAGATACGCAGTATTTT.

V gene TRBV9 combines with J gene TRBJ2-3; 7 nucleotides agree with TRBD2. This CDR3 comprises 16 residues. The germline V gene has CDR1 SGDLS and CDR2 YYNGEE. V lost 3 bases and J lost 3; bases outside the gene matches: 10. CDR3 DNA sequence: TGTGCCAGCAGCGCCCGACCCGGCGGGGGTACAGATACGCAGTATTTT. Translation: CASSARPGGGTDTQYF.

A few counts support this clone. The CDR3 loop is CASSLQGSSEKLFF. CDR3 nucleotide sequence: TGTGCCAGCAGTTTGCAGGGCTCCTCTGAAAAACTGTTTTTT. V and J are TRBV27 and TRBJ1-4; weak D call: TRBD1 (5 bases). CDR1 is MNHEY and CDR2 is SMNVEV in the germline V gene (reference sequence). V shed 3 bases and J shed 7 bases, with 12 bases lying between them. The CDR3 consists of 14 residues.

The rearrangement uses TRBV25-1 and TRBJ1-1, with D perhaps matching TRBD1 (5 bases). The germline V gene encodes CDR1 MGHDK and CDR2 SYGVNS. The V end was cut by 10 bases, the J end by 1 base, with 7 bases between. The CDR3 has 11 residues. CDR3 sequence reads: CATGQNTEAFF. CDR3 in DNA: TGTGCCACCGGACAGAACACTGAAGCTTTCTTT.

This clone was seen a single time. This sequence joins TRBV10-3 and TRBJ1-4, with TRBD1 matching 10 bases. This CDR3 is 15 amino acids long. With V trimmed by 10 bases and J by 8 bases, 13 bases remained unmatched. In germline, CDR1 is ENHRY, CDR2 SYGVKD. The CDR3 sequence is CATTKSGTGAEKLFF. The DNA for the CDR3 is TGTGCCACTACCAAATCCGGGACAGGGGCGGAAAAACTGTTTTTT.